These T cell receptor beta chains were read from a single sample in a study of T-cell reconstitution after alpha-beta-depleted transplantation in children. TCRdb processed the PCR reads anew with MiXCR; each CDR3 protein has one entry. The sample holds tens of thousands of distinct CDR3 sequences, over 15% seen once. This material consisted of PBMCs, mostly from graft donor cells, taken 360 days after TCRalphabeta/CD19-depleted stem cell transplant. These receptors all come from a male patient between 2 and 10 years old who had a stem cell transplant for acute lymphoblastic leukemia, so the T cells may come from the graft donor. The CDR3 runs from the conserved cysteine through the conserved F or W. The D gene is left open where the match is weak. The size entry is marked missing in some rows and otherwise reads once, few, many or a size class.

v_call	d_call	clone_size	j_call	cdr3_aa	cdr3_nt
TRBV5-1	TRBD2	few	TRBJ2-1	CASSLSSGKSSYNEQFF	TGCGCCAGCAGCTTGAGTAGCGGGAAAAGCTCCTACAATGAGCAGTTCTTC
TRBV6-5	TRBD1	few	TRBJ2-2	CASSYDRGGTGELFF	TGTGCCAGCAGTTACGACAGGGGAGGTACCGGGGAGCTGTTTTTT
TRBV20-1	NA	few	TRBJ2-7	CSANGRRGPTYEQYF	TGCAGTGCTAATGGGAGGAGGGGCCCGACCTACGAGCAGTACTTC
TRBV5-8	NA	NA	TRBJ2-2	CASSRTNTGELFF	TGTGCCAGCAGCCGGACAAACACCGGGGAGCTGTTTTTT
TRBV10-3	NA	NA	TRBJ1-1	CAISEWSELNTEAFF	TGTGCCATCAGTGAGTGGTCAGAACTGAACACTGAAGCTTTCTTT
TRBV12-3/TRBV12-4	NA	NA	TRBJ1-1	CASSLLEEAFF	TGTGCCAGCAGTTTATTAGAAGAAGCTTTCTTT
TRBV7-9	NA	NA	TRBJ2-1	CASSPPGLLQRQFF	TGTGCCAGCAGCCCCCCTGGACTACTCCAAAGGCAGTTCTTC
TRBV29-1	TRBD1	NA	TRBJ2-5	CSVEASTGRRETQCF	TGCAGCGTTGAAGCTTCGACAGGGAGAAGAGAGACCCAGTGCTTC
TRBV4-2	NA	few	TRBJ2-5	CASSRRYPAQETQYF	TGTGCCAGCAGCCGGCGCTACCCGGCCCAAGAGACCCAGTACTTC
TRBV27	NA	NA	TRBJ2-7	CASSFSAGSNEQYF	TGTGCCAGCAGTTTTTCGGCCGGGTCCAACGAGCAGTACTTC
TRBV7-8	TRBD2	many	TRBJ2-1	CASSPLGLAGIVEQFF	TGTGCCAGCAGCCCGCTGGGACTAGCGGGAATTGTTGAGCAGTTCTTC
TRBV12-3/TRBV12-4	TRBD2	few	TRBJ2-3	CASSFSGGVTDTQYF	TGTGCCAGCAGTTTCTCGGGGGGGGTCACAGATACGCAGTATTTT
TRBV20-1	TRBD2	NA	TRBJ2-7	CSARVAGPSYEQYF	TGCAGTGCTAGAGTAGCGGGTCCCTCCTACGAGCAGTACTTC
TRBV5-5	TRBD1	NA	TRBJ1-1	CASSPRTGEGTEAFF	TGTGCCAGCAGCCCCCGGACAGGGGAGGGCACTGAAGCTTTCTTT
TRBV10-3	NA	NA	TRBJ2-3	CAISERVRGTDTQYF	TGTGCCATCAGTGAGCGAGTGAGGGGCACAGATACGCAGTATTTT
TRBV5-1	TRBD1	NA	TRBJ2-1	CASSLMDRAFSSYNEQFF	TGCGCCAGCAGCTTAATGGACAGGGCTTTCAGCTCCTACAATGAGCAGTTCTTC
TRBV10-3	TRBD1	NA	TRBJ1-2	CAISGTGIYGYTF	TGTGCCATCAGTGGGACAGGAATCTATGGCTACACCTTC
TRBV7-2	TRBD2	few	TRBJ2-7	CASSRGTSIQGEQYF	TGTGCCAGCAGTCGAGGGACTAGCATCCAGGGCGAGCAGTACTTC
TRBV4-1	TRBD1	NA	TRBJ1-1	CASSRRDRGTEAFF	TGCGCCAGCAGCCGCCGGGACAGGGGCACTGAAGCTTTCTTT
TRBV4-1	TRBD2	few	TRBJ2-3	CASSQEAGRADTQYF	TGCGCCAGCAGCCAAGAGGCAGGGAGGGCAGATACGCAGTATTTT
TRBV2	TRBD2	few	TRBJ2-3	CASSRLAGGTDTQYF	TGTGCCAGCAGTAGACTAGCGGGAGGAACAGATACGCAGTATTTT
TRBV5-1	NA	NA	TRBJ2-2	CASSLRAGHGELFF	TGCGCCAGCAGCTTAAGGGCAGGGCACGGGGAGCTGTTTTTT
TRBV6-2/TRBV6-3	TRBD1	NA	TRBJ2-1	CASSQRQGLYSYNEQFF	TGTGCCAGCAGCCAAAGACAGGGTTTGTACTCCTACAATGAGCAGTTCTTC
TRBV4-1	NA	NA	TRBJ2-5	CASSQGGRGRGETQYF	TGCGCCAGCAGCCAAGGGGGGAGGGGGCGGGGAGAGACCCAGTACTTC
TRBV5-4	TRBD1	NA	TRBJ2-1	CASSLGGTGTYNEQFF	TGTGCCAGCAGCTTGGGTGGGACAGGGACCTACAATGAGCAGTTCTTC
TRBV5-6	NA	few	TRBJ2-3	CASSPIWDSTDTQYF	TGTGCCAGCAGCCCGATTTGGGATAGCACAGATACGCAGTATTTT
TRBV20-1	NA	few	TRBJ2-1	CSATRDSGQFF	TGCAGTGCTACCCGGGACTCAGGGCAGTTCTTC
TRBV11-1	NA	NA	TRBJ2-1	CASSPQGGVAATSYNEQLF	TGTGCCAGCAGCCCCCAAGGTGGGGTAGCGGCCACCTCCTACAATGAGCAGCTCTTC
TRBV7-9	TRBD1	many	TRBJ2-5	CASRPNPGQGVETQYF	TGTGCCAGCCGACCCAATCCGGGACAGGGGGTAGAGACCCAGTACTTC
TRBV6-2/TRBV6-3	TRBD1	NA	TRBJ2-7	CASSTTGAEQYF	TGTGCCAGCTCCACAACAGGGGCCGAGCAGTACTTC
TRBV10-3	NA	few	TRBJ2-7	CAISDRQVSYEQYF	TGTGCCATCAGTGACCGACAGGTCTCCTACGAGCAGTACTTC
TRBV5-1	TRBD2	few	TRBJ2-3	CASSLNPGTSGSTDTQYF	TGCGCCAGCAGCTTGAACCCCGGGACTAGCGGTAGCACAGATACGCAGTATTTT
TRBV5-1	TRBD2	NA	TRBJ2-1	CASSLGHRLAGANEQFF	TGCGCCAGCAGCTTGGGACATAGACTAGCGGGAGCCAATGAGCAGTTCTTC
TRBV6-6	NA	NA	TRBJ2-5	CASSYGGLPYF	TGTGCCAGCAGTTACGGGGGACTGCCCTACTTC
TRBV4-1	NA	few	TRBJ2-1	CASSRGGVISYNEQFF	TGCGCCAGCAGCCGAGGAGGGGTGATCTCCTACAATGAGCAGTTCTTC
TRBV29-1	TRBD2	few	TRBJ2-3	CSVTSGRGMDTQYF	TGCAGCGTCACTAGCGGGAGAGGAATGGATACGCAGTATTTT
TRBV5-4	NA	NA	TRBJ2-7	CASSFIGSAYEQYF	TGTGCCAGCAGCTTTATCGGGAGCGCCTACGAGCAGTACTTC
TRBV7-8	TRBD2	many	TRBJ2-2	CASSAPLAGPNTGELFF	TGTGCCAGCAGCGCCCCACTAGCGGGCCCGAACACCGGGGAGCTGTTTTTT
TRBV14	NA	NA	TRBJ2-7	CASSQGRMREQYF	TGTGCCAGCAGCCAAGGAAGGATGCGCGAGCAGTACTTC
TRBV11-2	NA	many	TRBJ1-1	CASTPLAAPPNTEAFF	TGTGCCAGCACCCCCTTGGCGGCTCCTCCGAACACTGAAGCTTTCTTT
TRBV6-4	TRBD1	few	TRBJ2-2	CASSGQGETGELFF	TGTGCCAGCAGTGGACAGGGGGAAACCGGGGAGCTGTTTTTT
TRBV7-9	TRBD1	NA	TRBJ2-5	CASSLWDREETQYF	TGTGCCAGCAGCTTATGGGACAGGGAAGAGACCCAGTACTTC
TRBV15	TRBD2	NA	TRBJ2-7	CATSRDLAGVYEQYF	TGTGCCACCAGCAGAGATTTAGCGGGAGTCTACGAGCAGTACTTC
TRBV6-1	TRBD1	NA	TRBJ1-5	CASRRQGGNQPQHF	TGTGCCAGCAGACGACAGGGGGGCAATCAGCCCCAGCATTTT
TRBV7-2	NA	NA	TRBJ1-1	CASSLAIWESTEAFF	TGTGCCAGCAGCTTAGCGATTTGGGAGTCCACTGAAGCTTTCTTT
TRBV12-3/TRBV12-4	TRBD2	few	TRBJ2-3	CASSWRLAVDTQYF	TGTGCCAGCAGTTGGAGACTAGCGGTGGATACGCAGTATTTT
TRBV7-9	NA	NA	TRBJ2-6	CASSPTMTESGANVLTF	TGTGCCAGCAGCCCGACGATGACCGAGTCTGGGGCCAACGTCCTGACTTTC
TRBV4-1	TRBD1	NA	TRBJ2-2	CASSQTHGTANTGELFF	TGCGCCAGCAGCCAAACTCATGGGACAGCTAACACCGGGGAGCTGTTTTTT
TRBV5-1	NA	NA	TRBJ1-5	CASSLEGRGQPQHF	TGCGCCAGCAGCTTGGAGGGGCGCGGTCAGCCCCAGCATTTT
TRBV5-1	TRBD1	few	TRBJ2-2	CASSSGDRGYTGELFF	TGCGCCAGCAGCTCGGGGGACAGGGGGTACACCGGGGAGCTGTTTTTT
TRBV7-8	NA	many	TRBJ2-4	CASSPQGRVNIQYF	TGTGCCAGCAGCCCACAGGGGAGGGTGAACATTCAGTACTTC